This T cell receptor (beta chain) was sequenced in a study of T-cell reconstitution after alpha-beta-depleted transplantation in children. The germline V gene encodes CDR1 DFQATT and CDR2 SNEGSKA (reference sequence). CDR3 length: 14 residues. Trimming removed 4 bases from V and 2 bases from J, with 15 bases in between. Using unique molecular identifiers, the investigators prepared the TCRbeta library. TCRdb re-analysed the PCR reads in MiXCR, keeping a single row per CDR3 protein. The data contain some 390,000 distinct CDR3 sequences, roughly 22% of them seen just once; the ten biggest clones take up 3% to 4%.

The sequences come from PBMCs from the stem cell graft donor, collected from the stem cell graft. This receptor was taken from a human donor who donated a stem cell graft to a child with acute myeloid leukemia. The chain couples TRBV20-1 to TRBJ2-7; possible D gene TRBD2, 6 bases. DNA of the CDR3: TGCAGTGCTATTAGCGGTAGAATAACCTACGAGCAGTACTTC. Translating gives CSAISGRITYEQYF.